Listed below are T cell receptor beta chains from one sample, sequenced in a study of memory CD4+ T cells and cytomegalovirus serostatus. Assay used: immunoSEQ multiplex PCR; TCRdb lists only in-frame clones, some missing. This sample has under 55,000 clones, with approximately 80% found just once. Sequenced input: memory CD4+ T cells from blood. These receptors all come from an adult in good health and CMV-seropositive. CDR3s include the opening cysteine and the closing phenylalanine or tryptophan. A D gene is named only where the DNA matches it firmly.

>.|TRBV28|TRBJ1-2
TGTGCCAGCAGTTTACCCGGGGGGGGTAACTATGGCTACACCTTC
CASSLPGGGNYGYTF
>.|TRBV21-1|TRBJ1-4
TGTGCCAGCAGCAAACTCGAAAAACTGTTTTTT
CASSKLEKLFF
>.|TRBV5-1|TRBJ1-3
TGCGCCAGCAGCTTGGAGGGACGTGGCACCATATATTTT
CASSLEGRGTIYF
>TRBD2|TRBV6-1|TRBJ2-7
TGTGCCAGCTGGGCGGGAGGGCCCCCCTACGAGCAGTACTTC
CASWAGGPPYEQYF
>.|TRBV27|TRBJ2-1
TGTGCCAGCAGTTATCTTATGACTAGCAGGGGGGGGAATGAGCAGTTCTTC
CASSYLMTSRGGNEQFF
>.|TRBV2|TRBJ1-4
TGTGCCAGCAGGGACGGGTGGGTTAATGAAAAACTGTTTTTT
CASRDGWVNEKLFF
>.|TRBV27|TRBJ2-1
TGTGCCAGCAGTTTAGACAGCCTTACCTACAATGAGCAGTTCTTC
CASSLDSLTYNEQFF
>TRBD1|TRBV6-1|TRBJ2-5
TGTGCCAGCAGTACGGACAGGGGAAAGCAAGAGACCCAGTACTTC
CASSTDRGKQETQYF
>TRBD2|TRBV7-2|TRBJ2-3
TGTGCCAGCAGCCCCTGGGGCGGGGGAGGGACAGATACGCAGTATTTT
CASSPWGGGGTDTQYF
>TRBD1|TRBV5-1|TRBJ2-7
TGCGCCAGCAGCGCCGGACAGGGGGTGGACTACGAGCAGTACTTC
CASSAGQGVDYEQYF